This TCR beta chain was captured by sequencing in a study of CD8 T cells in Susac syndrome. From blood CD8+ and CD4+ T cells, the TCR beta chain was sequenced. The patients serving as multiple sclerosis controls were treatment-naive. They had stable or active relapsing-remitting disease and fulfilled revised McDonald criteria. Negative isolation yielded CD4+ and CD8+ T cells, and FACS enriched TEMRA cells. V lost 0 bases to trimming and J lost 9 bases, with 14 bases between them. Germline CDR1 is KGHSH and CDR2 is LQKENI. CDR3 length: 15 residues. Random hexamers were used to reverse transcribe 0.5 to 1 ug of RNA. TCR beta CDR3 was amplified by immunoSEQ multiplex PCR. This amplification extended across 54 Vbeta and 13 Jbeta segments. Each CDR3 protein gets one entry after TCRdb re-called the immunoSEQ multiplex PCR reads with MiXCR. The sample carries some 400,000 distinct CDR3 sequences, more than 80% recorded once.

The V call is TRBV18, the J call TRBJ2-2; no firm D call. This clonotype was obtained from a human donor with multiple sclerosis. Sequenced sample: CD8+ T cells from PBMCs. CDR3 protein: CASSPPQAGLWELFF. The CDR3 nucleotides are TGTGCCAGCTCACCACCTCAGGCAGGTCTCTGGGAGCTGTTTTTT.